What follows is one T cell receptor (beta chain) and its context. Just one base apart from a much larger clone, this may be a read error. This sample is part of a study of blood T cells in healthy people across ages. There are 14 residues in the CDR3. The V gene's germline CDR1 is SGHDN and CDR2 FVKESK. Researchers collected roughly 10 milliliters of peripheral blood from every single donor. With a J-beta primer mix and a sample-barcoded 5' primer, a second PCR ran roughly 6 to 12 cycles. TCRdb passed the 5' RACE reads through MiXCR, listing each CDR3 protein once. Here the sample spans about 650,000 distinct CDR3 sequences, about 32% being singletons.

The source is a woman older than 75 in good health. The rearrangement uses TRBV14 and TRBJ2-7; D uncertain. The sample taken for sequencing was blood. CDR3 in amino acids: CAGSQDLAWGEQYF. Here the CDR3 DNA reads TGTGCCGGCAGCCAAGATCTGGCGTGGGGTGAGCAGTACTTC.